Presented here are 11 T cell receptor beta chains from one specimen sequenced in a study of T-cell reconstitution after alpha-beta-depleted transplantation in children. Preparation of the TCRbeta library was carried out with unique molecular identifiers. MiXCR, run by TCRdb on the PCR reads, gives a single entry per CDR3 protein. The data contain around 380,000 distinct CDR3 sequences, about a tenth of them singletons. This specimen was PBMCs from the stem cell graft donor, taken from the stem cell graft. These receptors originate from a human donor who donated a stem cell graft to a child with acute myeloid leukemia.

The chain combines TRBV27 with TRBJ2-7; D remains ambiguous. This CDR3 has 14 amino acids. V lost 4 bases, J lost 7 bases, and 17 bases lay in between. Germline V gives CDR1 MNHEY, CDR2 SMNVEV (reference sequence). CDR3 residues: CASSSAFHRGEQYF. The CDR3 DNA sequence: TGTGCCAGCAGTTCAGCCTTTCATCGTGGTGAGCAGTACTTC.

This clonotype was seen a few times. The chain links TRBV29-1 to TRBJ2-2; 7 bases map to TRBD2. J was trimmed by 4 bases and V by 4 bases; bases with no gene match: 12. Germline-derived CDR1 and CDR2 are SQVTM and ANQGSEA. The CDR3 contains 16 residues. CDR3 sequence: CSVALGRGRATGELFF. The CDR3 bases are TGCAGCGTTGCGCTTGGGAGGGGCCGTGCCACCGGGGAGCTGTTTTTT.

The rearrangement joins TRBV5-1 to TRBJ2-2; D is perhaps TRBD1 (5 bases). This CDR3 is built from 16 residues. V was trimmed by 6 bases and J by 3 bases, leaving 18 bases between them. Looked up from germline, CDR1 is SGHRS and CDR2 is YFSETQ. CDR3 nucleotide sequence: TGCGCCAGCACTTCGAAGTCAGACAGATACACCGGGGAGCTGTTTTTT. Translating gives CASTSKSDRYTGELFF.

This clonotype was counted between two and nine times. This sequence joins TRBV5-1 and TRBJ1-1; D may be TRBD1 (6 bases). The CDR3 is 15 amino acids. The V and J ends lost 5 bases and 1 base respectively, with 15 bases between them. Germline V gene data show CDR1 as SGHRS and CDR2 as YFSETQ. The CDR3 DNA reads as TGCGCCAGCAGTACCAACCCGGGGGCGAACACTGAAGCTTTCTTT. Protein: CASSTNPGANTEAFF.

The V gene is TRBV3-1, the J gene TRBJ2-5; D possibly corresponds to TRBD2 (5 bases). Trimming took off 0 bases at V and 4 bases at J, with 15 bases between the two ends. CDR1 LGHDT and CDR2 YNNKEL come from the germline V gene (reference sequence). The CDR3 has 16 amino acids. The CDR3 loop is CASSQEWRTRLETQYF. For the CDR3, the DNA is TGTGCCAGCAGCCAAGAGTGGAGGACCCGCCTAGAGACCCAGTACTTC.

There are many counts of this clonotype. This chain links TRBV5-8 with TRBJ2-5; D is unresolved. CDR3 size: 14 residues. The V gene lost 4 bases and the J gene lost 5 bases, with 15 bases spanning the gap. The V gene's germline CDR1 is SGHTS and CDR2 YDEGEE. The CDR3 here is CASSATVAVETQYF. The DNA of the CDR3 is TGTGCCAGCAGCGCGACTGTAGCCGTTGAGACCCAGTACTTC.

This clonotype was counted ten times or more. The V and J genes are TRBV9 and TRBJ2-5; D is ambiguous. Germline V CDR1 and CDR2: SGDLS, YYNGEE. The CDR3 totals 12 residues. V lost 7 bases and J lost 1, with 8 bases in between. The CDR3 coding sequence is TGTGCCAGCGGGTCGGGCCAAGAGACCCAGTACTTC. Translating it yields CASGSGQETQYF.

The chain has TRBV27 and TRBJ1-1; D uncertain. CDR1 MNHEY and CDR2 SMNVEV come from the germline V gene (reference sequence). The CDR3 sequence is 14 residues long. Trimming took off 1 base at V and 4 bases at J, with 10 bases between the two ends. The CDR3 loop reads CASSLLVGGTEAFF. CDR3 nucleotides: TGTGCCAGCAGTTTATTAGTTGGAGGCACTGAAGCTTTCTTT.

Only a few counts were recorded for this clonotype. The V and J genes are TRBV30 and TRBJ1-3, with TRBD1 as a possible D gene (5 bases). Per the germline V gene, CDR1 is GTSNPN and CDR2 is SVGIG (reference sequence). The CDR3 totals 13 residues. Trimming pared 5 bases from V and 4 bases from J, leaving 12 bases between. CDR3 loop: CAWDRSAGNTIYF. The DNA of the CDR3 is TGTGCCTGGGACAGATCAGCGGGAAACACCATATATTTT.

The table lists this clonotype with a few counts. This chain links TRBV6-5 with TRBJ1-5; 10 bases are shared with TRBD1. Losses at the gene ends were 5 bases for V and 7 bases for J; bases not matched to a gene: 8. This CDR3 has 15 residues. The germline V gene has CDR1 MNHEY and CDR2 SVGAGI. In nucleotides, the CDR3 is TGTGCCAGCAGTACCGGGACAGGGGAAAGACAGCCCCAGCATTTT. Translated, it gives CASSTGTGERQPQHF.

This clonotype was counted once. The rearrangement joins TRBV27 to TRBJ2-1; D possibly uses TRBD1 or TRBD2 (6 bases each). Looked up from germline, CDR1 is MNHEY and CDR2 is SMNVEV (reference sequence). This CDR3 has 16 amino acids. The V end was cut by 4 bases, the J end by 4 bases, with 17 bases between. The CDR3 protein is CASSWGAPDFYNEQFF. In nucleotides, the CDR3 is TGTGCCAGCAGTTGGGGGGCCCCGGACTTTTACAATGAGCAGTTCTTC.